This T cell receptor (beta chain) was identified during a study of blood T cells in healthy people across ages. Study observations and caveats: Because donor CMV status was unknown, expanded clonotype changes were possibly confounded. Older age went with lower TCR beta diversity per million T cells, in a roughly linear way.

This CDR3 is built from 14 residues. Germline loops: CDR1 DFQATT, CDR2 SNEGSKA (reference sequence). Trimming took 5 bases from V and 0 from J, leaving 14 bases between them. About this clonotype itself: Antigen specificity is unknown.

Together with a sample-barcoded 5' primer, a J-beta primer mix was included in a second PCR lasting roughly 6 to 12 cycles. Each cDNA molecule received a tag from a template-switch adaptor that had 12 random nucleotides. Using its own MiXCR run on the 5' RACE reads, TCRdb lists one record per CDR3 protein. Of roughly 900,000 distinct CDR3 sequences detected, under 50% appear once; the ten largest clones hold 13%. The sequencing sample was made of blood. The clonotype comes from a man aged 25 to 40 in good health. The chain has TRBV20-1 and TRBJ2-7; weak D call: TRBD2 (6 bases). CDR3 residues: CSAVGLKSSYEQYF. CDR3 bases: TGCAGTGCTGTGGGACTCAAATCCTCCTACGAGCAGTACTTC.